The table lists the clone carrying this T cell receptor beta chain with many counts. V was clipped by 3 bases and J by 8 bases, with 16 bases between them. The CDR3 has 14 residues. Each CDR3 protein is one row after TCRdb ran MiXCR on the RT-PCR reads. The sample holds hundreds of thousands of distinct CDR3 sequences, 12% to 15% seen once. The specimen sequenced was memory CD4+ T cells from blood. The sequence was obtained from a female donor in good health, serving as a healthy control. The chain links TRBV12-3 or TRBV12-4 to TRBJ1-2, with D possibly TRBD1 on 6 matching bases. This CDR3 reads CASSLGAGGVGYTF. DNA of the CDR3: TGTGCCAGCAGTTTGGGGGCAGGCGGCGTGGGCTACACCTTC.